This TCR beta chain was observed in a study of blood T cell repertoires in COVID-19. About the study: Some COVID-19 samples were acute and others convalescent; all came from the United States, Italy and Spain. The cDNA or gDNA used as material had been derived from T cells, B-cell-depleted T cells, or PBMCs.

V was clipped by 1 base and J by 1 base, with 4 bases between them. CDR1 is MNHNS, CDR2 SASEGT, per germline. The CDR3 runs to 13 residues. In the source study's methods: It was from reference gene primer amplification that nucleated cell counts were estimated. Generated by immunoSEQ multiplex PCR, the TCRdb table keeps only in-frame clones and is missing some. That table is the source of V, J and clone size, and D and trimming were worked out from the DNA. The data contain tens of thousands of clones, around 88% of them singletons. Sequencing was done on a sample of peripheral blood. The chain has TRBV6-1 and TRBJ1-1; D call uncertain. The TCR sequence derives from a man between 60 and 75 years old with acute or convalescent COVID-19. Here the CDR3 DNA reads TGTGCCAGCAGTGAAGAGAGGAACACTGAAGCTTTCTTT. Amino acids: CASSEERNTEAFF.